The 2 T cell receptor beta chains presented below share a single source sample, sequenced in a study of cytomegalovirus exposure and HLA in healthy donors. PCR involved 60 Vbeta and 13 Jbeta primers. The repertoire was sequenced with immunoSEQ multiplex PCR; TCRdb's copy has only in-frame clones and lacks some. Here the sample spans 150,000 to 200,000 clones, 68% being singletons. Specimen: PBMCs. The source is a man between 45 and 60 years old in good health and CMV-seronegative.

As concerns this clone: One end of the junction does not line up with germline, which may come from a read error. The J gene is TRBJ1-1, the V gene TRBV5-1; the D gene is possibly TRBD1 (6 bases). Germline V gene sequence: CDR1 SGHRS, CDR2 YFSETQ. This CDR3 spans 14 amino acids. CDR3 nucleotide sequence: TGCACCAGCAGCTTGGCCGCCTTGGGGACAGAAGCTTTCTTT. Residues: CTSSLAALGTEAFF.

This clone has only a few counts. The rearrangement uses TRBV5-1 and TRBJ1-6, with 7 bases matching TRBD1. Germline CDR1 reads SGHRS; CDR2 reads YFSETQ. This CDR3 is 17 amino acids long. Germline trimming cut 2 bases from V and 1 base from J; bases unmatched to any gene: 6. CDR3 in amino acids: CASSFNRGGSYNSPLHF. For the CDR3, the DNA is TGCGCCAGCAGCTTTAACAGGGGAGGATCCTATAATTCACCCCTCCACTTT.